This record covers a single T cell receptor beta chain. Trimming shortened V by 6 bases and J by 2 bases, and 29 bases separated the two germline ends. This CDR3 has 20 residues. CDR1 is SGHAT, CDR2 FQDESV, per germline (reference sequence). Each CDR3 protein gets one entry after TCRdb re-called the 5' RACE reads with MiXCR. This table has 620,000 or so distinct CDR3 sequences, 17% appearing once. The data were obtained in a study of T cells after yellow fever vaccination. This TCR was recovered from a man between 18 and 29 years old who received the YFV17D yellow fever vaccine. The material sequenced was PBMCs, taken 5 days after the first yellow fever vaccination. The chain uses TRBV11-1 and TRBJ2-1; the D call may be TRBD1 or TRBD2 (6 bases each). The chain's CDR3 is CASSPQGWEGTGATYNEQFF. CDR3 nucleotides: TGTGCCAGCAGTCCCCAAGGGTGGGAAGGAACGGGGGCGACCTACAATGAGCAGTTCTTC.